These 23 T cell receptor beta chains were sequenced from one sample in a study of T cells in Graves' hyperthyroidism and ophthalmopathy. The CDR3 regions of TCR beta were amplified from RNA transcripts. First-round RT-PCR with HTBI primers amplified the TCR CDR3 region. TCRdb independently ran MiXCR on the multiplex PCR reads; one entry per CDR3 protein. The repertoire holds approximately 200,000 distinct CDR3 sequences, with 15% to 20% as singletons. What was sequenced was blood. The receptors derive from a middle-aged man with Graves' hyperthyroidism.

This clonotype appeared a few times. The gene calls are TRBV9 and TRBJ1-3, with D perhaps TRBD1 (5 bases). Per the germline V gene, CDR1 is SGDLS and CDR2 is YYNGEE. The CDR3 is made up of 13 amino acids. V lost 5 bases and J lost 4, with 10 bases in between. The CDR3 region has the DNA TGTGCCAGCAGTGCAGGGTACGGAAACACCATATATTTT. Residues: CASSAGYGNTIYF.

This clonotype was seen many times. This sequence joins TRBV3-1 and TRBJ2-5, with TRBD1 identical over 9 bases. CDR1 LGHDT and CDR2 YNNKEL come from the germline V gene (reference sequence). The length of the CDR3 is 16 residues. J lost 2 bases, V lost 3 bases, and 7 bases had no gene match. CDR3 loop: CASSHPGQGEQETQYF. For the CDR3, the DNA is TGTGCCAGCAGCCACCCGGGACAGGGCGAACAAGAGACCCAGTACTTC.

This clonotype was seen many times. The V call is TRBV14, the J call TRBJ1-2; D ambiguous. The CDR3 is 12 amino acids. Germline CDR1 reads SGHDN; CDR2 reads FVKESK. Trimming took off 1 base at V and 3 bases at J, with 3 bases between the two ends. CDR3 amino acids: CASSQGHYGYTF. CDR3 coding DNA: TGTGCCAGCAGCCAAGGCCACTATGGCTACACCTTC.

In this sample, this clonotype turned up a few times. The V call is TRBV20-1, the J call TRBJ2-3; the match to TRBD2 covers 11 bases. The CDR3 loop spans 16 amino acids. J lost 6 bases, V lost 3 bases, and 11 bases had no gene match. Germline V gene data show CDR1 as DFQATT and CDR2 as SNEGSKA (reference sequence). The CDR3 reads CSASSGTSGPGDTQYF. In DNA, the CDR3 is TGCAGTGCTAGCTCCGGGACTAGCGGCCCGGGGGATACGCAGTATTTT.

Comments on this clonotype: This may stem from a read error, because a much larger clone lies one nucleotide away. V gene TRBV3-1 combines with J gene TRBJ2-1, with 12 bases lining up with TRBD1. The CDR3 is made up of 17 amino acids. The junction had 12 bases not matched to a gene; V was cut back by 4 bases and J by 8 bases. Germline V gives CDR1 LGHDT, CDR2 YNNKEL (reference sequence). CDR3 amino acids: CASSPLGTGGSYDEQFF. The CDR3 DNA reads as TGTGCCAGCAGCCCACTCGGGACAGGGGGCTCGTACGATGAGCAGTTCTTC.

This clonotype appeared a few times. The CDR3 region has the DNA TGCAGTGCTAGAGATGAAGAGACCCAGTACTTC. It specifies CSARDEETQYF. The rearrangement uses TRBV20-1 and TRBJ2-5; D not resolved. Looked up from germline, CDR1 is DFQATT and CDR2 is SNEGSKA (reference sequence). The CDR3 sequence is 11 residues long. Deletions cut 0 bases from V and 3 bases from J, with 2 bases between.

In its sample, this clonotype was seen once. Possible read error: a much larger clone is one base away. The J gene is TRBJ2-6, the V gene TRBV27; perhaps TRBD1 as D (5 bases). Germline V lookup: CDR1 MNHEY, CDR2 SMNVEV (reference sequence). The CDR3 is 13 residues long. DNA for the CDR3: TGTGCCAGCAGAACCTCTGGGGCCGACGTCCTGACTTTC. Translated: CASRTSGADVLTF.

This clonotype appeared a few times. CDR3 residues: CASSYGGGPQHF. In DNA form, the CDR3 reads TGTGCCAGCAGTTACGGGGGAGGACCCCAGCATTTT. This chain connects TRBV6-2 or TRBV6-3 to TRBJ1-5; D might be TRBD1 (5 bases). The CDR3 loop spans 12 amino acids. Germline CDR1 is MNHEY and CDR2 is SVGEGT. Trimming shortened V by 2 bases and J by 10 bases, and 9 bases separated the two germline ends.

Points on this clonotype: The junction differs from germline at one of its ends, possibly a read error. The chain employs TRBV5-1 and TRBJ2-5; D possibly corresponds to TRBD2 (6 bases). CDR1 SGHRS and CDR2 YFSETQ come from the germline V gene. The CDR3 has 13 amino acids. The CDR3 nucleotides read TGTGCCAGCAGCGCGGGACGACAAGAGACCCAGTACTTC. This encodes CASSAGRQETQYF.

This clonotype occurred many times. This chain uses TRBV7-9 with TRBJ1-1; 7 nucleotides line up with TRBD1. Germline V gene sequence: CDR1 SEHNR, CDR2 FQNEAQ (reference sequence). This CDR3 has 15 amino acids. V shed 5 bases, J shed 2 bases, and the junction held 8 bases outside the gene matches. In nucleotides, the CDR3 is TGTGCCAGCAGCCCGATCACAGGGGTTAACACTGAAGCTTTCTTT. Its protein product is CASSPITGVNTEAFF.

This clonotype came up many times. The chain joins TRBV15 to TRBJ1-2, with unresolved D. Germline CDR1 reads LNHNV; CDR2 reads YYDKDF (reference sequence). Between the trimmed V and J ends, which lost 1 base and 4 bases, there was a span of 7 bases. The CDR3 runs 13 residues. Written as DNA, the CDR3 is TGTGCCACCAGCAGAGGGAGTAGCTATGGCTACACCTTC. Residues: CATSRGSSYGYTF. The full variable domain, rest sourced from reference TRBV15 and TRBJ1-2, is DAMVIQNPRYQVTQFGKPVTLSCSQTLNHNVMYWYQQKSSQAPKLLFHYYDKDFNNEADTPDNFQSRRPNTSFCFLDIRSPGLGDTAMYLCATSRGSSYGYTFGSGTRLTVV.

This clonotype came up many times. The gene calls are TRBV28 and TRBJ2-5; 11 bases are shared with TRBD1. V dropped 3 bases and J dropped 5; count of bases not matched to a gene: 5. The CDR3 totals 15 residues. Germline V gene lookup returns CDR1 MDHEN and CDR2 SYDVKM. The CDR3 coding sequence is TGTGCCAGCAGTTTCATGGGACAGGGGGATGAGACCCAGTACTTC. Encoded protein: CASSFMGQGDETQYF.

This clonotype turned up a few times. This chain uses TRBV24-1 with TRBJ2-5; D may correspond to TRBD1 or TRBD2 (5 bases each). This CDR3 comprises 14 residues. The germline V and J ends were trimmed by 7 bases and 7 bases, with 18 bases remaining between them. Germline CDR1 and CDR2: KGHDR and SFDVKD. DNA for the CDR3: TGTGCCACCAGCGACCCGGGACGGGGAGCGACCCAGTACTTC. This sequence encodes CATSDPGRGATQYF.

The V and J genes are TRBV5-1 and TRBJ2-1; 9 bases map to TRBD2. Losses at the gene ends were 4 bases for V and 4 bases for J; bases not matched to a gene: 9. In germline, CDR1 is SGHRS, CDR2 YFSETQ. CDR3 length: 16 residues. This CDR3 is CASSPVAGGPYNEQFF. CDR3 nucleotides: TGCGCCAGCAGCCCGGTTGCGGGAGGGCCATACAATGAGCAGTTCTTC.

This clonotype was picked up many times. V usage is TRBV7-2 and J usage is TRBJ2-3; a possible D gene is TRBD2 (6 bases). CDR3 length equals 15 residues. Germline loops: CDR1 SGHTA, CDR2 FQGNSA. V dropped 1 base and J dropped 1 base, with 9 bases sitting between them. This chain's CDR3 is CASSLVGGGTDTQYF. Here the CDR3 DNA reads TGTGCCAGCAGCTTAGTGGGCGGGGGCACAGATACGCAGTATTTT.

This clonotype showed up just a few times. J is TRBJ2-7 and V is TRBV9; possible D gene TRBD2, 6 bases. CDR1 is SGDLS, CDR2 YYNGEE, per germline. The CDR3 runs 17 residues. V lost 3 bases and J 0 bases, leaving 19 bases between the germline ends. The CDR3 loop reads CASSAETIPGSSYEQYF. DNA of the CDR3: TGTGCCAGCAGCGCCGAGACAATCCCCGGGAGCTCCTACGAGCAGTACTTC.

This clonotype was counted at least ten times. V usage is TRBV3-1 and J usage is TRBJ1-2, with a possible D match to TRBD1 (6 bases). Germline V gene sequence: CDR1 LGHDT, CDR2 YNNKEL (reference sequence). The CDR3 runs 14 residues. V was cut by 5 bases and J by 0 bases, with 10 bases left in between. The CDR3: CASSSTGSNYGYTF. CDR3 bases: TGTGCCAGCAGCTCGACAGGTTCTAACTATGGCTACACCTTC.

The rearrangement uses TRBV2 and TRBJ2-3; 12 nucleotides match TRBD2. Germline loops: CDR1 SNHLY, CDR2 FYNNEI. The J segment lost 7 bases and the V segment lost 6 bases, leaving 8 bases of the junction unmatched. This CDR3 comprises 15 residues. The CDR3: CASSRLAGARNTQYF. The CDR3 nucleotides are TGTGCCAGCAGCCGACTAGCGGGGGCCCGGAATACGCAGTATTTT.

The V and J genes are TRBV6-2 or TRBV6-3 and TRBJ2-7; a possible D gene is TRBD1 (5 bases). Germline loops: CDR1 MNHEY, CDR2 SVGEGT. V lost 6 bases and J lost 2, with 20 bases in between. The CDR3 is 16 residues long. CDR3 nucleotide sequence: TGTGCCAGCAGCCCCCATCCGCAGACAGAGACCTACGAGCAGTACTTC. Residues: CASSPHPQTETYEQYF.

This clonotype was picked up many times. V usage is TRBV18 and J usage is TRBJ1-6, with TRBD1 identical over 7 bases. Unmatched junction bases numbered 7, after V lost 4 bases and J lost 10 bases. Germline V gene data show CDR1 as KGHSH and CDR2 as LQKENI. CDR3 size: 14 residues. The CDR3 DNA reads as TGTGCCAGCTCACGACAGGGAAGAAGATCACCCCTCCACTTT. The encoded protein is CASSRQGRRSPLHF.

This clonotype occurred many times. The genes are TRBV15 and TRBJ2-7; TRBD1 aligns across 9 bases. The CDR3 runs 14 residues. Germline CDR1 is LNHNV and CDR2 is YYDKDF (reference sequence). Unmatched junction bases numbered 5, after V lost 5 bases and J lost 3 bases. CDR3 DNA: TGTGCCACCAGCCACGGACAGGGGAGCTACGAGCAGTACTTC. It is translated as CATSHGQGSYEQYF.

Ten or more counts support this clonotype. The chain employs TRBV5-1 and TRBJ2-5; tentatively, D is TRBD2 (5 bases). CDR3 size: 14 residues. V gave up 3 bases and J gave up 5 bases, with 14 bases separating them. The germline V gene encodes CDR1 SGHRS and CDR2 YFSETQ. CDR3 amino acids: CASSSGGSAETQYF. In DNA form, the CDR3 reads TGCGCCAGCAGCTCAGGTGGTAGCGCTGAGACCCAGTACTTC.

This clonotype was counted many times. This chain joins TRBV10-3 and TRBJ1-3; no definite D call. The CDR3 sequence is 15 residues long. Germline V gene lookup returns CDR1 ENHRY and CDR2 SYGVKD. V shed 0 bases and J shed 2 bases, with 8 bases lying between them. CDR3 sequence: CAISESAGTGNTIYF. The DNA of the CDR3 is TGTGCCATCAGTGAGTCGGCGGGGACTGGAAACACCATATATTTT.